Here is one TCR beta chain with its context. The data were taken from a study of blood T cell repertoires in COVID-19. Whole-study context: Samples came from the United States, Italy and Spain, spanning acute and convalescent COVID-19. From T cells, B-cell-depleted T cells, or PBMCs came the material, which was cDNA or gDNA.

How the authors handled the data: Reference gene primer amplification in the assay estimated nucleated cell counts. The data were produced by immunoSEQ multiplex PCR, yet TCRdb's version contains in-frame clones alone and is incomplete. V, J and clone size were drawn from that table, and D and trimming were deduced from the DNA. The sample shows 230,000 or so clones, roughly 87% of them seen only once. The CDR3 is made up of 12 amino acids. CDR1 and CDR2 (germline): LNHDA, SQIVND (reference sequence). V lost 7 bases to trimming and J lost 12 bases, with 16 bases between them. The sequence was obtained from a woman aged 40 to 49 who had recovered from COVID-19. The specimen sequenced was peripheral blood. The chain is built from TRBV19 and TRBJ1-5, with a possible D match to TRBD1 (6 bases). The CDR3, as DNA: TGTGCCAGTAATACTAACACAGGGCTCCAGCATTTT. Its protein product is CASNTNTGLQHF.